This T cell receptor beta chain was observed in a study of tumor and adjacent non-tumor tissue in lung cancer (dated by TCRdb to between 2018 and 2020). General notes on the study: The cohort included more than 9 adenocarcinoma, 2 squamous cell carcinoma and 1 small cell lung cancer patients. Among the roughly 15 patients, ages ranged from about 31 to 85 years, about 10 were men and 5 were women, and disease was TNM stage I to III. A total of approximately 120,000,000 productive TCRbeta reads were generated by sequencing, corresponding to an average of about 4.17 million reads per sample. Using bulk TCRbeta repertoires from over twelve lung cancer patients, the study set lung tumor tissue side by side with matched distant non-tumor lung tissue. Around 30 paired specimens, one tumor and one normal lung sample per patient, were profiled by TCRbeta CDR3 sequencing.

Receptor libraries were prepared by multiplex PCR. Sequenced using an Illumina HiSeq 2500. Following protocols modified from ARM-PCR, the researchers constructed TCRbeta libraries through three rounds of nested PCR with primers (Table S4). Before sequencing, PCR products of 200-500 bp were excised from the gel and purified with the QIAquick gel extraction kit. In the original analysis: Trimmomatic was used to clean the reads, FLASH was used to merge the reads into complete CDR3 sequences, and MiTCR was used to assign the reads to V(D)J germline segments. VDJtools was used to compute clonal diversity as the inverse Simpson's index. A read counted as productive if the sequence was in-frame and lacked a premature stop codon. The public reads were reprocessed in TCRdb via fastp at Q25 and MiXCR, keeping in-frame beta chains. Entries are consolidated by CDR3 protein sequence, retaining the most common genes and DNA. TCRdb, not the original authors, processed these V and J calls. This sample gives roughly 200,000 distinct CDR3 sequences in total; over 55% of them show up just once. The ten largest account for approximately 25% of the sample.

Bulk unsorted tissue served as the source for RNA extraction, and RNA quality was assessed using a NanoDrop ND-1000 and an Agilent 2100. All donors had newly diagnosed lung cancer, had not received prior chemotherapy, and were admitted for thoracic surgery in China between August and November 2014. Patients with previous radiotherapy or chemotherapy, or with another concurrent cancer, were excluded from the study. Surgical tissue pieces of about 1-2 cm3 were preserved in RNAlater solution and stored at -80 °C until use. Broad study findings and their caveats: Peripheral blood was not sequenced, so blood TCRbeta repertoires were not examined in the lung cancer patients of the study. The sequencing platform is not named in the methods, and unique molecular identifiers are not mentioned. Only roughly 15 patients were in the cohort, and the authors stated that larger samples and more detailed clinical data are needed. In normal lung, the top 100 clones accounted for a significantly larger cumulative share of the repertoire than in tumor tissue. Younger patients had significantly higher TCR diversity, and higher tumor TCR diversity was associated with shorter overall and disease-free survival. TCR diversity (inverse Simpson) was significantly higher in tumor than in normal lung tissue (roughly 390 vs 170, P = 0.0075, Mann-Whitney U test).

According to the germline V gene, CDR1 reads SQVTM and CDR2 reads ANQGSEA. Taken from cysteine to phenylalanine, the CDR3 has 17 residues. Only the CDR3 DNA stays, 51 bases, in frame from base 1. V loses 4 bases of germline sequence and J loses 2 bases, and the interval between the two ends is 22 bases. The table lists this clonotype with many counts. No cognate antigen has been identified for it. No per-base quality is available; no much larger clone lies one base away. The clonotype was recovered from a man aged 60-69 years with non-small cell lung cancer. The sequenced sample was lung tumor tissue. The chain is made from TRBV29-1 and TRBJ2-3; the D gene assignment is ambiguous. The CDR3 protein: CSVGADHFTGPTDTQYF. The sequenced DNA: TGCAGCGTTGGTGCGGACCACTTCACGGGCCCCACAGATACGCAGTATTTT.